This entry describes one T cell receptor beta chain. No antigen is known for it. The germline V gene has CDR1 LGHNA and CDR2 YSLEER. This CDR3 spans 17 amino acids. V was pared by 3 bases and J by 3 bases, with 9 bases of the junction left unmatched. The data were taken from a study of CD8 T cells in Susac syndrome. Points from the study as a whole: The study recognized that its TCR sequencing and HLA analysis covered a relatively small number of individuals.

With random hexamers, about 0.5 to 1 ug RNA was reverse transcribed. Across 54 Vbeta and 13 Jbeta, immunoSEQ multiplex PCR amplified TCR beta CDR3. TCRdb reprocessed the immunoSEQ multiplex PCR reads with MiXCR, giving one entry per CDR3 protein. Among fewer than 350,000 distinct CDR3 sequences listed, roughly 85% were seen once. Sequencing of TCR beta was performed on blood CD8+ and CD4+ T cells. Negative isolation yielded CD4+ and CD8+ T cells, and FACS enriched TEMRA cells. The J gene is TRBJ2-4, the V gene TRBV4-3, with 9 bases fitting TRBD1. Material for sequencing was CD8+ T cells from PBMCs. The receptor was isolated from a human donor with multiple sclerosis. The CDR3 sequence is CASSQEGGQGRKNIQYF. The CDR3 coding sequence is TGCGCCAGCAGCCAGGAAGGTGGACAGGGGCGCAAAAACATTCAGTACTTC.